Listed below are T cell receptor beta chains from one sample, sequenced in a study of blood T cell repertoires in COVID-19. Profiling relied on immunoSEQ multiplex PCR, and the TCRdb table lists in-frame clones only, not all of them. Counted here are about 300,000 clones, 80% to 90% occurring once; the ten biggest clones make up 4% to 5%. Sequencing was performed on PBMCs or T cells enriched from blood (not recorded which). The receptors derive from a man between 25 and 39 years old who had recovered from COVID-19. Both conserved end residues are part of each CDR3. A D gene is named only where the DNA matches it firmly. Clone size, where shown, is once, few, many, or a class for clones that have expanded.

>TRBD2|TRBV4-1|TRBJ2-2|-|17
TGCGCCAGCAGCCAAGTCTCGCGGGGGGGCCCAGGCGGGGAGCTGTTTTTT
CASSQVSRGGPGGELFF
>TRBD1|TRBV11-3|TRBJ2-5|-|16
TGTGCCAGCAGCTTAGGCGGGACAGGATCTCAAGAGGCCCAGTACTTC
CASSLGGTGSQEAQYF
>TRBD2|TRBV7-2|TRBJ2-3|-|15
TGTGCCAGCAGCTTAGCCGGGAGGGAGACAGATACGCAGTATTTT
CASSLAGRETDTQYF
>-|TRBV21-1|TRBJ2-7|-|15
TGTGCCAGCAGCAAAGACAGGGCCTCCTCCTACGAGCAGTACTTC
CASSKDRASSYEQYF
>-|TRBV7-9|TRBJ1-3|-|14
TGTGCCAGCAGCTTTGAGAGCTCTGGAAACACCATATATTTT
CASSFESSGNTIYF
>-|TRBV11-3|TRBJ2-1|-|13
TGTGCCAGCAGCTTAGAGGCTGCCCATGAGCAGTTCTTC
CASSLEAAHEQFF
>TRBD2|TRBV5-5|TRBJ2-7|-|16
TGTGCCAGCACGCGAGTGGACGGGAGGTCGGGCTACGAGCAGTACTTC
CASTRVDGRSGYEQYF
>TRBD2|TRBV13|TRBJ2-1|-|16
TGTGCCAGCAGCACTAACAGCGGGAGGACCTACAATGAGCAGTTCTTC
CASSTNSGRTYNEQFF
>-|TRBV10-1|TRBJ2-6|few|18
TGCGCCAGCAGTCCCGCCCTGGCGGGACCCTCTGGGGCCAACGTCCTGACTTTC
CASSPALAGPSGANVLTF
>-|TRBV4-2|TRBJ1-6|-|17
TGTGCCAGCAGCCAAGATCCACCCAGCTCCTATAATTCACCCCTCCACTTT
CASSQDPPSSYNSPLHF
>-|TRBV5-4|TRBJ2-7|-|16
TGTGCCAGCAGCTTGATGTCTTCGGGACATTCCTACGAGCAGTACTTC
CASSLMSSGHSYEQYF
>-|TRBV19|TRBJ2-5|-|15
TGTGCCAGTAGTGGGCTAGGTGCAGGGAGGGAGACCCAGTACTTC
CASSGLGAGRETQYF
>TRBD1|TRBV27|TRBJ1-6|-|18
TGTGCCAGCAGTCCCGGGACAGGGGGTCCACTTCCTAATTCACCCCTCCACTTT
CASSPGTGGPLPNSPLHF
>-|TRBV9|TRBJ2-6|-|17
TGTGCCAGCAGCGTAGCAATGGGAGATGCGGGGGCCAACGTCCTGACTTTC
CASSVAMGDAGANVLTF
>-|TRBV7-9|TRBJ1-4|many|14
TGTGCCAGCAGAGGGGTCCCAACTAATGAAAAACTGTTTTTT
CASRGVPTNEKLFF
>-|TRBV7-9|TRBJ1-6|-|15
TGTGCCAGCAGCTTCGATACAGTCTATAATTCACCCCTCCACTTT
CASSFDTVYNSPLHF
>TRBD1|TRBV6-1|TRBJ2-1|-|14
TGTGCCAGCAGTGAAGGGGACAGTTACAATGAGCAGTTCTTC
CASSEGDSYNEQFF
>TRBD2|TRBV5-1|TRBJ2-1|-|17
TGCGCCAGCAGCTTGGAACTATGGGGGACTAGACGATTTGAGCAGTTCTTC
CASSLELWGTRRFEQFF
>-|TRBV6-6|TRBJ1-2|-|14
TGTGCCAGCAGTTACTTGGCTTACAACTATGGCTACACCTTC
CASSYLAYNYGYTF
>TRBD2|TRBV5-1|TRBJ2-1|-|14
TGCGCCAGCAGCTTACCACTAGCGAACAATGAGCAGTTCTTC
CASSLPLANNEQFF
>TRBD2|TRBV6-6|TRBJ2-3|-|18
TGTGCCAGCAGTCCCCGTCGAACGACTAGCGGGATAATAGATACGCAGTATTTT
CASSPRRTTSGIIDTQYF
>TRBD2|TRBV23-1|TRBJ2-5|-|16
TGCGCCAGCAGTCAATCTAGCGGGGGGGGTCAAGAGACCCAGTACTTC
CASSQSSGGGQETQYF
>-|TRBV19|TRBJ1-5|-|12
TGTGCCAGTACTAGAGGAGGACCGCCCCAGCATTTT
CASTRGGPPQHF
>-|TRBV24-1|TRBJ1-2|-|13
TGTGCCACCAGTGATGTCTACAGGGATGGCTACACCTTC
CATSDVYRDGYTF
>TRBD1|TRBV18|TRBJ2-7|-|14
TGTGCCAGCTCACCCCACAGGGGCGGCGACGAGCAGTACTTC
CASSPHRGGDEQYF
>-|TRBV5-1|TRBJ2-1|-|13
TGCGCCAGCAGCTTCAACAGCAATACAGGGTGGTTCTTC
CASSFNSNTGWFF
>-|TRBV4-1|TRBJ2-1|-|18
TGCGCCAGCAGCCATGATTTCTCTAAGCTCTTTGCCTACAATGAGCAGTTCTTC
CASSHDFSKLFAYNEQFF
>TRBD2|TRBV3-1/TRBV3-2|TRBJ2-2|-|15
TGTGCCAGCAGGGCTAGCGGGGTGGACACCGGGGAGCTGTTTTTT
CASRASGVDTGELFF
>-|TRBV3-1/TRBV3-2|TRBJ1-5|-|14
TGTGCCAGCAGCCATCACAGGGAGGGTCAGCCCCAGCATTTT
CASSHHREGQPQHF
>TRBD1|TRBV7-8|TRBJ1-2|-|15
TGTGCCAGCAGCTCACCGGGACAGATTAACTATGGCTACACCTTC
CASSSPGQINYGYTF
>-|TRBV30|TRBJ1-1|once|14
TGTGCCTGGAGTGTGGGCAGGGCGGGAACTGAAGCTTTCTTT
CAWSVGRAGTEAFF
>TRBD1|TRBV9|TRBJ2-2|-|16
TGTGCCAGCAGAAACTCCGGGACAGGGACCACCGGGGAGCTGTTTTTT
CASRNSGTGTTGELFF
>TRBD1|TRBV24-1|TRBJ1-3|-|15
TGTGCCACCAGTGATCCACAGGGGGTGGAAGACACCATATATTTT
CATSDPQGVEDTIYF
>-|TRBV5-1|TRBJ2-7|-|17
TGCGCCAGCAGCTTGGGAGACAGTCTTGGTCGCTCCTACGAGCAGTACTTC
CASSLGDSLGRSYEQYF
>TRBD1|TRBV9|TRBJ2-6|-|20
TGTGCCAGCAGCGCCTCCTGGACAGGGGGACCTTTGTCTGGGGCCAACGTCCTGACTTTC
CASSASWTGGPLSGANVLTF
>TRBD1|TRBV11-3|TRBJ1-1|-|18
TGTGCCAGCAGCTTAGCCGCGGGACAGGGGGTGACGAACACTGAAGCTTTCTTT
CASSLAAGQGVTNTEAFF
>-|TRBV2|TRBJ2-6|-|13
TGTGCCAGCAGTCGCGGTGGGGCCAACGTCCTGACTTTC
CASSRGGANVLTF
>TRBD1|TRBV18|TRBJ2-5|few|17
TGTGCCAGCTCACCGCGTAGTGGGACAGCCGTACAAGAGACCCAGTACTTC
CASSPRSGTAVQETQYF
>-|TRBV10-1|TRBJ1-4|-|13
TGCGCCAGCACCCGGGGAGGGGGTGAAAAACTGTTTTTT
CASTRGGGEKLFF
>-|TRBV5-1|TRBJ2-7|-|16
TGCGCCAGCTCCGAGTTTGGGGGGAGCGAGATCAACGAGCAGTACTTC
CASSEFGGSEINEQYF
>-|TRBV5-5|TRBJ1-3|-|16
TGTGCCAGCAGGGCAGGGGACCAAAGCTCTGGAAACACCATATATTTT
CASRAGDQSSGNTIYF
>-|TRBV5-4|TRBJ2-7|once|13
TGTGCCAGCAGCTCCAGGGCCTCCTACGAGCAGTACTTC
CASSSRASYEQYF
>TRBD2|TRBV9|TRBJ2-3|-|20
TGTGCCAGCAGCGTAGGGCAGGGACTAGCGGGAGGGCCGGAAACAGATACGCAGTATTTT
CASSVGQGLAGGPETDTQYF
>TRBD1|TRBV7-9|TRBJ2-2|-|16
TGTGCCAGCAGTCGCCGGGACAGCCCGAACACCGGGGAGCTGTTTTTT
CASSRRDSPNTGELFF
>TRBD1|TRBV7-9|TRBJ2-1|-|14
TGTGCCAGCAGCTTAGGTCAGGGGGCCGATGAGCAGTTCTTC
CASSLGQGADEQFF
>-|TRBV15|TRBJ1-2|-|15
TGTGCCACCAGCACGGTAGAACGCCCGGACTATGGCTACACCTTC
CATSTVERPDYGYTF
>-|TRBV11-2|TRBJ2-1|-|12
TGTGCCAGCAGCTTCCGGGGGACTGAGCAGTTCTTC
CASSFRGTEQFF
>-|TRBV5-6|TRBJ1-6|-|14
TGTGCCAGCAGCTTGGACAGGGATAGACCACCCCTCCACTTT
CASSLDRDRPPLHF
>-|TRBV18|TRBJ1-4|-|13
TGTGCCAGCTCAGGGGGACAAAATGAAAAACTGTTTTTT
CASSGGQNEKLFF
>TRBD2|TRBV19|TRBJ2-5|-|19
TGTGCCAGTAGTATAGATGGTCGTTGGACTAGCGGGAGAAAAGAGACCCAGTACTTC
CASSIDGRWTSGRKETQYF
>-|TRBV3-1/TRBV3-2|TRBJ1-5|-|14
TGTGCCAGCAGCCAAGCGACAGGAGGTCAGCCCCAGCATTTT
CASSQATGGQPQHF
>TRBD2|TRBV20-1|TRBJ2-3|-|15
TGCAGTGCTAGTGGCGGGAGATTCGGAGGAGATACGCAGTATTTT
CSASGGRFGGDTQYF
>TRBD1|TRBV30|TRBJ2-7|-|14
TGTGCCTGGAGTGGGAGGGGACAGGAATTTCACCAGTACTTC
CAWSGRGQEFHQYF
>-|TRBV25-1|TRBJ2-1|once|11
TGTGCCAGACGACAGAACAATGAGCAGTTCTTC
CARRQNNEQFF
>-|TRBV14|TRBJ2-1|-|14
TGTGCCACTTCCCCGGGAAGGAAGAGAGATGAGCAGTTCTTC
CATSPGRKRDEQFF
>TRBD1|TRBV20-1|TRBJ1-2|-|11
TGCAGTGCCATCACAGGGGATGGCTACACCTTC
CSAITGDGYTF
>-|TRBV5-1|TRBJ1-3|-|13
TGCGCCAGCAGCGACAGCTCTGGAAACACCATATATTTT
CASSDSSGNTIYF